The 21 T cell receptor beta chains below come from one sample, sequenced in a study of breast tumors, draining lymph nodes, adjacent tissues. Axillary draining lymph nodes of breast cancer patients supplied the node samples. MiXCR, applied by TCRdb to the multiplex PCR reads, yields one record per CDR3 protein. This table has about 230,000 distinct CDR3 sequences, about 34% appearing once. Input material: axillary lymph node tissue. The receptors derive from a female donor with breast cancer. Some clones in this sample may be carry-over from other donors' samples.

The chain combines TRBV9 with TRBJ1-2; D unclear. V lost 3 bases and J 4 bases, leaving 16 bases between the germline ends. The CDR3 consists of 15 residues. CDR1 is SGDLS and CDR2 is YYNGEE in the germline V gene. DNA for the CDR3: TGTGCCAGCAGCGCCGATGAGAGGACCTTCTATGGCTACACCTTC. Protein: CASSADERTFYGYTF.

V gene TRBV7-9 combines with J gene TRBJ1-1; D is unclear. This CDR3 has 15 residues. Trimming shortened V by 5 bases and J by 8 bases, and 21 bases separated the two germline ends. The germline V gene has CDR1 SEHNR and CDR2 FQNEAQ (reference sequence). The CDR3 DNA reads as TGTGCCAGCAGCGTAAGTTCACCCCTCATCTTGGAAGCTTTCTTT. Its translation: CASSVSSPLILEAFF.

In this sample, this clonotype turned up many times. The chain carries TRBV6-5 and TRBJ2-3; no clear D gene. Germline lookup yields CDR1 MNHEY and CDR2 SVGAGI. The CDR3 has 13 amino acids. V lost 2 bases, J lost 5 bases, and 8 bases lay in between. CDR3 sequence (DNA): TGTGCCAGCAGTTACCAGAAGGGAGATACGCAGTATTTT. Amino acid sequence: CASSYQKGDTQYF.

This clonotype has a count of ten or more. This chain connects TRBV20-1 to TRBJ2-5; 9 nucleotides match TRBD1. The CDR3 runs to 14 residues. The J segment lost 2 bases and the V segment lost 0 bases, leaving 1 base of the junction unmatched. The germline V gene encodes CDR1 DFQATT and CDR2 SNEGSKA (reference sequence). The CDR3 sequence: CSARDDRGQETQYF. The CDR3 coding sequence is TGCAGTGCTAGAGACGACAGGGGGCAAGAGACCCAGTACTTC.

This clonotype was detected ten times or more. The V call is TRBV4-2, the J call TRBJ2-1; the match to TRBD2 covers 9 bases. V lost 1 base and J lost 9; bases outside the gene matches: 7. CDR1 and CDR2 from the germline V gene are LGHNA and YNFKEQ. The CDR3 extends over 15 amino acids. The DNA of the CDR3 is TGTGCCAGCAGCCAAGCGGCGGGAGGGAGGAGTGAGCAGTTCTTC. It is translated as CASSQAAGGRSEQFF.

The CDR3 sequence is CASSLQGDTEAFF. The CDR3 DNA reads as TGTGCCAGCAGCTTGCAGGGGGACACTGAAGCTTTCTTT. The chain has TRBV5-5 and TRBJ1-1; TRBD1 matches 7 bases. Germline CDR1 and CDR2: SGHKS and YYEKEE (reference sequence). J was trimmed by 3 bases and V by 1 base; bases with no gene match: 0. The CDR3 spans 13 residues.

J is TRBJ2-1 and V is TRBV30, with TRBD2 identical over 13 bases. The CDR3 has 18 amino acids. Trimming cost V 2 bases and J 4 bases; bases outside gene matches: 11. In germline, CDR1 is GTSNPN, CDR2 SVGIG (reference sequence). The CDR3 coding sequence is TGTGCCTGGAGTCGTGGGGGGACGGGACTAGCGGGGTACAATGAGCAGTTCTTC. Amino acids: CAWSRGGTGLAGYNEQFF.

The table lists this clonotype with many counts. The chain recombines TRBV6-1 with TRBJ2-4, with a weak D call TRBD1 (5 bases). CDR1 is MNHNS and CDR2 is SASEGT in the germline V gene. V lost 7 bases and J 6 bases, leaving 16 bases between the germline ends. The CDR3 covers 14 residues. CDR3: CASTGIPFINIQYF. For the CDR3, the DNA is TGTGCCAGCACAGGGATCCCCTTTATAAACATTCAGTACTTC.

This clonotype was seen at least ten times. The V gene is TRBV7-8, the J gene TRBJ2-7, with a tentative D call TRBD1 (5 bases). V was pared by 2 bases and J by 3 bases, with 20 bases between. This CDR3 is 17 amino acids long. Germline CDR1 and CDR2: SGHVS and FQNEAQ. Written as DNA, the CDR3 is TGTGCCAGCAGCTTATCCAGGGAACTCGAATCCCTCTACGAGCAGTACTTC. Protein product: CASSLSRELESLYEQYF.

This clonotype was found many times. The chain recombines TRBV4-2 with TRBJ2-1, with 8 bases matching TRBD2. CDR1 LGHNA and CDR2 YNFKEQ come from the germline V gene. The length of the CDR3 is 16 residues. V lost 1 base to trimming and J lost 6 bases; unmatched junction nucleotides: 8. The CDR3 protein is CASSQGPGTSLNEQFF. The CDR3 nucleotides read TGTGCCAGCAGCCAAGGTCCAGGGACTAGTCTCAATGAGCAGTTCTTC.

This clonotype was picked up many times. This chain connects TRBV20-1 to TRBJ2-5; maybe TRBD2 (6 bases). The CDR3 runs to 11 residues. The V end lost 6 bases, the J end lost 5 bases, and 10 bases lay between the germline ends. Germline V gives CDR1 DFQATT, CDR2 SNEGSKA (reference sequence). This chain's CDR3 is CSAGGMETQYF. CDR3 coding DNA: TGCAGTGCGGGGGGAATGGAGACCCAGTACTTC.

This clonotype showed up many times. The chain links TRBV6-5 to TRBJ1-3; weak D call: TRBD1 (5 bases). The CDR3 has 14 residues. V lost 2 bases and J lost 2, with 7 bases in between. In germline, CDR1 is MNHEY, CDR2 SVGAGI. The CDR3 here is CASSYGTTGNTIYF. CDR3 nucleotide sequence: TGTGCCAGCAGTTACGGGACGACTGGAAACACCATATATTTT.

This clonotype was picked up many times. The chain is built from TRBV19 and TRBJ2-1; 9 bases are a match to TRBD2. Looked up from germline, CDR1 is LNHDA and CDR2 is SQIVND (reference sequence). The ends lost 3 bases at V and 5 bases at J; junction bases unmatched: 5. The CDR3 runs to 15 residues. CDR3 sequence (DNA): TGTGCCAGTAGTATCCGGACTAGCGTAAACAATGAGCAGTTCTTC. Amino acid sequence: CASSIRTSVNNEQFF. The entire variable domain, with the rest obtained from reference TRBV19 and TRBJ2-1, is as follows: DGGITQSPKYLFRKEGQNVTLSCEQNLNHDAMYWYRQDPGQGLRLIYYSQIVNDFQKGDIAEGYSVSREKKESFPLTVTSAQKNPTAFYLCASSIRTSVNNEQFFGPGTRLTVL.

The CDR3 DNA follows: TGTGCCAGCAGTTTCAGGACCGCCCCCGGAGAGACCCAGTACTTC. Encoded protein: CASSFRTAPGETQYF. The V and J genes are TRBV11-2 and TRBJ2-5; D remains ambiguous. CDR1 and CDR2 (germline): SGHAT, FQNNGV. V was shortened by 6 bases and J by 4 bases, with 18 bases between the two germline ends. The CDR3 totals 15 residues.

About this clonotype itself: This sequence may be a read error, since a much larger clone differs from it by one base. The gene calls are TRBV11-2 and TRBJ2-1; 9 positions match TRBD2. The CDR3 is 14 residues long. Looked up from germline, CDR1 is SGHAT and CDR2 is FQNNGV. For the CDR3, the DNA is TGTGCCACCCGCAAAGGGACTAGCTACAATGAGCAGTCCTTC. It translates to CATRKGTSYNEQSF.

The chain is built from TRBV20-1 and TRBJ1-2; 8 nucleotides line up with TRBD1. The germline gives CDR1 DFQATT, CDR2 SNEGSKA (reference sequence). V lost 6 bases to trimming and J lost 6 bases; unmatched junction nucleotides: 6. CDR3 length equals 12 residues. CDR3 DNA sequence: TGCAGTGCGCATACAGGGGGGGATGGCTACACCTTC. This sequence encodes CSAHTGGDGYTF.

Remarks on this clonotype: No DNA is shown, since the ends of the CDR3 on it are uncertain; the CDR3 is the one TCRdb lists. The chain carries TRBV7-3 and TRBJ2-3; TRBD2 is taken as the D call from the table, unchecked against the DNA. The CDR3 sequence runs 21 residues, both termini included. Germline CDR1 is SGHTA and CDR2 is FQGTGA. CDR3 residues: CASSFYICSAQLAGVADTQYF.

This clonotype was counted at least ten times. This chain links TRBV14 with TRBJ2-3, with 7 bases matching TRBD1. V was pared by 3 bases and J by 2 bases, with 11 bases of the junction left unmatched. Germline values: CDR1 SGHDN, CDR2 FVKESK. The CDR3 runs 17 residues. The CDR3 protein is CASSHMTGRRTTDTQYF. CDR3 DNA: TGTGCCAGCAGCCATATGACAGGGAGAAGGACCACAGATACGCAGTATTTT.

V is TRBV5-6 and J is TRBJ1-1; D unresolved. Germline V lookup: CDR1 SGHDT, CDR2 YYEEEE. Trimming left V 0 bases short and J 0 bases short, with 9 bases between. The CDR3 covers 15 residues. Here the CDR3 reads CASSLAIGVNTEAFF. The CDR3 region has the DNA TGTGCCAGCAGCTTGGCCATCGGGGTGAACACTGAAGCTTTCTTT.

This clonotype was recorded many times. At one of its ends the junction is not consistent with the germline gene, which may arise from a read error. The V and J genes are TRBV6-5 and TRBJ1-2; D unclear. The CDR3 consists of 12 residues. Germline V gene data show CDR1 as MNHEY and CDR2 as SVGAGI. The CDR3 nucleotides are TGTGCCAGCAGTCACTCGGGGTACGGCTACACCTTC. Its protein product is CASSHSGYGYTF.

There are many counts of this clonotype. V usage is TRBV9 and J usage is TRBJ2-7; 7 nucleotides agree with TRBD2. This CDR3 is built from 14 residues. V shed 4 bases and J 9 bases; nucleotides not matched to a gene: 13. Germline-derived CDR1 and CDR2 are SGDLS and YYNGEE. The CDR3: CASSPWEGVAGQYF. For the CDR3, the DNA is TGTGCCAGCAGCCCATGGGAGGGAGTCGCAGGGCAGTACTTC.